The text below deals with one T cell receptor beta chain. Original methodology: Reference gene primer amplification gave nucleated cell count estimates. The repertoire was sequenced with immunoSEQ multiplex PCR; TCRdb's copy has only in-frame clones and lacks some. V, J and clone size derive from that table, while D and trimming were established from the DNA sequence. This table holds 250,000 to 300,000 clones, 81% found once. The data stem from a study of blood T cell repertoires in COVID-19. Looking at the study overall: Some COVID-19 samples were acute and others convalescent; all came from the United States, Italy and Spain. PBMCs, B-cell-depleted T cells, or T cells provided the cDNA or gDNA that made up the material.

The CDR3 covers 13 residues. Looked up from germline, CDR1 is MNHEY and CDR2 is SMNVEV (reference sequence). Trimming took 2 bases from V and 10 from J, leaving 12 bases between them. The chain combines TRBV27 with TRBJ2-1; weak D call: TRBD1 (5 bases). The TCR comes from a woman aged 55-69 years with active or convalescent COVID-19. The specimen was peripheral blood. As DNA, the CDR3 is TGTGCCAGCAGTTTACCAGGGCAAGGAGAGCAGTTCTTC. This encodes CASSLPGQGEQFF.